A selection of T cell receptor beta chains follows, all from one sample in a study of T cells in localized non-small cell lung cancer. The table came from immunoSEQ multiplex PCR; TCRdb's copy has only in-frame clones and leaves some out. The profile shows approximately 140,000 clones, 70% to 90% of them singletons. Sequenced here: peripheral blood, sampled before any cancer treatment. These receptor sequences come from a female donor at least 60 years old with stage I lung adenocarcinoma. The CDR3 runs from the conserved cysteine through the conserved F or W. The D gene is left open where the match is weak. Only part of the rows carry a size: once, few, many, or a class if the clone is expanded.

TRBJ2-5 . TRBV27 TRBD2 CASSLAFGRRETQYF TGTGCCAGCAGTTTAGCGTTCGGGAGGAGGGAGACCCAGTACTTC
TRBJ2-1 . TRBV25-1 TRBD2 CASSRPGLAGGNEQFF TGTGCCAGCAGTCGTCCGGGACTAGCGGGAGGCAATGAGCAGTTCTTC
TRBJ2-7 . TRBV20-1 TRBD1 CSTGVEHEQYF TGCAGTACAGGGGTTGAACACGAGCAGTACTTC
TRBJ2-7 . TRBV6-1 TRBD2 CASSDGGRWEQYF TGTGCCAGCAGTGACGGCGGGAGGTGGGAGCAGTACTTC
TRBJ1-5 . TRBV2 . CASRPDTVDQPQHF TGTGCCAGCAGGCCGGACACAGTCGATCAGCCCCAGCATTTT
TRBJ2-7 once TRBV2 . CASRDGQNYEQYF TGTGCCAGCCGCGACGGACAGAACTACGAGCAGTACTTC
TRBJ1-2 . TRBV29-1 TRBD1 CSVLGQGSGYTF TGCAGCGTATTGGGACAGGGAAGTGGCTACACCTTC
TRBJ2-3 . TRBV4-1 . CASSQGPSDTQYF TGCGCCAGCAGCCAAGGTCCCTCTGATACGCAGTATTTT
TRBJ2-4 . TRBV5-1 . CASSLGASSLYF TGCGCCAGCAGCTTGGGGGCTAGCTCTCTGTACTTC
TRBJ1-4 . TRBV6-5 TRBD1 CASRPNDRAEKLFF TGTGCCAGCAGACCCAACGACAGGGCTGAAAAACTGTTTTTT
TRBJ1-5 . TRBV6-1 . CASSEGLVSNQPQHF TGTGCCAGCAGTGAGGGCCTCGTTAGCAATCAGCCCCAGCATTTT
TRBJ2-3 . TRBV5-4 . CASSLFSASGNTQYF TGTGCCAGCAGCTTGTTCAGCGCTTCTGGTAATACGCAGTATTTT
TRBJ1-2 . TRBV5-1 . CASSLDRDYGYTF TGCGCCAGCAGCTTGGACAGGGACTATGGCTACACCTTC
TRBJ1-2 . TRBV28 TRBD1 CASSYPQGTANGYTF TGTGCCAGCAGTTACCCACAGGGGACCGCGAATGGCTACACCTTC
TRBJ1-2 . TRBV7-9 TRBD1 CASSPTGGVDGYTF TGTGCCAGCAGCCCGACAGGGGGCGTGGATGGCTACACCTTC
TRBJ2-7 . TRBV7-2 TRBD1 CASSLAQGAFYEQYF TGTGCCAGCAGCTTAGCACAGGGGGCATTCTACGAGCAGTACTTC
TRBJ2-2 . TRBV7-3 . CASSSGLNTGELFF TGTGCCAGCAGCTCCGGACTTAACACCGGGGAGCTGTTTTTT
TRBJ2-5 . TRBV7-9 . CASSLVVQTQYF TGTGCCAGCAGCTTGGTAGTTCAGACCCAGTACTTC
TRBJ2-1 once TRBV30 . CAWGMGYEQFF TGTGCCTGGGGGATGGGGTATGAGCAGTTCTTC
TRBJ1-5 . TRBV28 TRBD1 CASSSGGRQPQHF TGTGCCAGCAGTTCAGGGGGTCGTCAGCCCCAGCATTTT
TRBJ1-5 . TRBV18 TRBD1 CASSVFGTGNGQPQHF TGTGCCAGCTCAGTTTTCGGGACAGGGAACGGTCAGCCCCAGCATTTT
TRBJ2-7 . TRBV6-5 . CASSYGTPTNEQYF TGTGCCAGCAGTTACGGGACTCCGACTAACGAGCAGTACTTC
TRBJ2-4 . TRBV11-2 TRBD2 CASSHTSGQNIQYF TGTGCCAGCAGCCATACTAGCGGACAAAACATTCAGTACTTC
TRBJ2-5 . TRBV18 TRBD1 CASSPVRDRAGETQYF TGTGCCAGCTCACCAGTACGGGACAGGGCGGGAGAGACCCAGTACTTC
TRBJ2-3 . TRBV30 TRBD2 CAWTKGLAFTDTQYF TGTGCCTGGACCAAGGGACTAGCGTTCACAGATACGCAGTATTTT
TRBJ1-3 . TRBV7-9 . CASNPPGRAGNTIYF TGTGCCAGCAACCCACCGGGGAGGGCTGGAAACACCATATATTTT
TRBJ1-5 . TRBV2 . CASTPNSNQPQHF TGTGCCAGCACGCCGAATAGCAATCAGCCCCAGCATTTT
TRBJ1-4 . TRBV28 TRBD1 CASSSLDRVEEKLFF TGTGCCAGCAGTTCCCTAGACAGGGTCGAAGAAAAACTGTTTTTT
TRBJ1-2 . TRBV19 . CASSLWTVDGYTF TGTGCCAGTAGTCTCTGGACCGTAGATGGCTACACCTTC
TRBJ2-1 . TRBV28 TRBD2 CASSGGLVYNEQFF TGTGCCAGCAGCGGGGGACTAGTTTACAATGAGCAGTTCTTC
TRBJ1-1 . TRBV29-1 TRBD1 CSVPGQGSTEAFF TGCAGCGTGCCGGGACAGGGGAGCACTGAAGCTTTCTTT
TRBJ2-3 . TRBV28 . CASWTRGLTDTQYF TGTGCCAGCTGGACGAGGGGACTGACAGATACGCAGTATTTT
TRBJ2-3 few TRBV28 TRBD2 CASRTPGLADSDTQYF TGTGCCAGCAGAACACCTGGACTAGCGGACTCAGATACGCAGTATTTT
TRBJ1-6 . TRBV6-6 . CASSYRGLRYNSPLHF TGTGCCAGCAGTTACCGGGGACTCCGTTATAATTCACCCCTCCACTTT
TRBJ1-1 . TRBV10-3 . CAIRMGVTNTEAFF TGTGCCATCAGAATGGGGGTCACGAACACTGAAGCTTTCTTT
TRBJ2-1 . TRBV5-4 TRBD2 CASSLKLAGREQFF TGTGCCAGCAGCTTGAAACTAGCGGGACGAGAGCAGTTCTTC
TRBJ2-1 . TRBV6-1 TRBD2 CASSEAGLDSYNEQFF TGTGCCAGCAGTGAAGCCGGACTAGACTCCTACAATGAGCAGTTCTTC
TRBJ2-3 . TRBV11-2 . CASSFPFPDTQYF TGTGCCAGCAGCTTTCCTTTTCCCGATACGCAGTATTTT
TRBJ1-4 . TRBV28 . CASLSRWGARATNEKLFF TGTGCCAGCCTATCCCGTTGGGGGGCCAGAGCAACTAATGAAAAACTGTTTTTT
TRBJ1-3 . TRBV7-8 . CASSRDIDGNTIYF TGTGCCAGCAGCCGGGACATTGATGGAAACACCATATATTTT
TRBJ2-7 . TRBV30 TRBD1 CAWSRTGIEQYF TGTGCCTGGAGTCGGACAGGGATCGAGCAGTACTTC
TRBJ2-1 . TRBV7-3 . CASSAGARSGEQFF TGTGCCAGCAGCGCGGGGGCTAGATCGGGTGAGCAGTTCTTC
TRBJ2-7 . TRBV9 . CASSVAYAGYEQYF TGTGCCAGCAGCGTAGCGTATGCCGGCTACGAGCAGTACTTC
TRBJ2-1 once TRBV19 . CASSHPLGGRDEQFF TGTGCCAGTAGTCACCCTCTGGGGGGGCGGGATGAGCAGTTCTTC
TRBJ2-7 . TRBV19 . CASSAGDRTREQYF TGTGCCAGTAGTGCGGGGGACAGAACGCGGGAGCAGTACTTC
TRBJ2-2 . TRBV25-1 . CASSDLGRGNTGELFF TGTGCCAGCAGTGATTTGGGACGGGGGAACACCGGGGAGCTGTTTTTT
TRBJ2-7 . TRBV7-7 . CASSLRNEQYF TGTGCCAGCAGCTTGCGAAACGAGCAGTACTTC
TRBJ1-1 . TRBV5-4 . CASNKQGMNTEAFF TGTGCCAGCAATAAACAAGGTATGAACACTGAAGCTTTCTTT
TRBJ1-2 . TRBV5-1 . CASSLDQGRDHTF TGCGCCAGCAGCTTGGATCAGGGCCGTGACCACACCTTC
TRBJ2-5 . TRBV11-1 . CASSWGGPRETQYF TGTGCCAGCAGCTGGGGGGGGCCCCGAGAGACCCAGTACTTC
TRBJ2-1 . TRBV25-1 TRBD2 CASSGSSGSSYNEQFF TGTGCCAGCAGTGGGTCCAGCGGGAGCTCCTACAATGAGCAGTTCTTC
TRBJ2-6 . TRBV19 TRBD1 CASSPLGRQGGSGANVLTF TGTGCCAGTAGTCCCCTGGGTAGACAGGGGGGGTCTGGGGCCAACGTCCTGACTTTC
TRBJ1-1 . TRBV6-5 . CASRPLWGDTEAFF TGTGCCAGCAGGCCGCTCTGGGGGGACACTGAAGCTTTCTTT
TRBJ2-2 few TRBV30 . CAWKTGTKTGELFF TGTGCCTGGAAGACCGGGACAAAAACCGGGGAGCTGTTTTTT
TRBJ2-1 . TRBV6-5 TRBD2 CASTAAGSYNEQFF TGTGCCAGCACCGCAGCGGGATCCTACAATGAGCAGTTCTTC